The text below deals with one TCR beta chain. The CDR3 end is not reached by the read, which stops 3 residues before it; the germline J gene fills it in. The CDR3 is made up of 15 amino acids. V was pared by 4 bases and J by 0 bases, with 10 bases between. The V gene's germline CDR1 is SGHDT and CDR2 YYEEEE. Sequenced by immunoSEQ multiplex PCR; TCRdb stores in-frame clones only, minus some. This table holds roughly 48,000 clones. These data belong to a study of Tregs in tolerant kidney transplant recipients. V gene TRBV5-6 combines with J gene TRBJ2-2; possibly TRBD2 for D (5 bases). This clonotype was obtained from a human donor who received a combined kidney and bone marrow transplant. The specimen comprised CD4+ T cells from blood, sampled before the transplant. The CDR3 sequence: CASSREGANTGELFF. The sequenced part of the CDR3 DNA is TGTGCCAGCAGCCGAGAGGGCGCGAACACCGGGGAG.